The clone carrying this T cell receptor beta chain was recorded once. Antigen: not known. CDR3 length equals 14 residues. Germline V gives CDR1 SGHNT, CDR2 YENEEA. Trimming took off 5 bases at V and 0 bases at J, with 9 bases between the two ends. The data derive from a study of cytotoxic CD8 clonotypes in ibrutinib-treated CLL. Study-level information: Of a cohort that held roughly eleven relapsed/refractory and over 14 treatment-naive patients, roughly 18 were IGHV unmutated.

General observations from the study: Rare overall, public clonotypes shrank or held steady under therapy. A rise in clonality was seen at ibrutinib response, and a fall back toward baseline was seen at progression.

A 1 in 200,000 to 1 in 1 million T cell depth was the sequencing target. Produced via immunoSEQ multiplex PCR; TCRdb's table is partial and in-frame only. The repertoire includes 110,000 to 150,000 clones, roughly 83% of them detected once, and 9.5% to 15% sits in the top ten. This sequence joins TRBV11-3 and TRBJ2-3; D not certain. This sequence was found in a human donor with chronic lymphocytic leukemia. The sample in question was PBMCs, obtained after 12 months of ibrutinib treatment. In nucleotides, the CDR3 is TGTGCCAGCAGCCCCGGTGCGAGCACAGATACGCAGTATTTT. Translation: CASSPGASTDTQYF.